This entry features one T cell receptor (beta chain) sequence. Germline CDR1 SGHVS, CDR2 FNYEAQ. V trimming: 5 bases; J trimming: 8 bases; junction bases outside the gene matches: 11. The CDR3 length is 15 residues. Clones were read by immunoSEQ multiplex PCR, and TCRdb kept only the in-frame ones, dropping some. Of tens of thousands of clones in the sample, 90% to 95% were seen once. These data come from a study of T cell changes during pregnancy in multiple sclerosis. This sample comprised CD4+ T cells from peripheral blood mononuclear cells, obtained in the second trimester of pregnancy. The TCR sequence derives from a female donor with multiple sclerosis, enrolled in a pregnancy study. The chain carries TRBV7-6 and TRBJ2-3, with 9 nucleotides matching TRBD2. DNA for the CDR3: TGTGCCAGCAGCCCTTCGGGCGGGGGGGAAGGTACGCAGTATTTT. It translates to CASSPSGGGEGTQYF. The whole variable domain, remainder taken from reference TRBV7-6 and TRBJ2-3, is GAGVSQSPRYKVTKRGQDVALRCDPISGHVSLYWYRQALGQGPEFLTYFNYEAQQDKSGLPNDRFSAERPEGSISTLTIQRTEQRDSAMYRCASSPSGGGEGTQYFGPGTRLTVL.